Below, 14 T cell receptor beta chains from the same sample are listed, as sequenced in a study of cytomegalovirus exposure and HLA in healthy donors. The primer mix had 60 Vbeta and 13 Jbeta primers. The protocol was immunoSEQ multiplex PCR, while the TCRdb copy is restricted to in-frame clones and leaves out a portion. The table records over 150,000 clones, 84% of them present only once. The sequenced sample was PBMCs. The receptors stem from a boy aged 2 to 10 in good health and CMV-seronegative.

The rearrangement links TRBV4-2 to TRBJ2-1; TRBD2 agrees at 11 bases. Germline V lookup: CDR1 LGHNA, CDR2 YNFKEQ. V lost 5 bases, J lost 15 bases, and 12 bases stayed unmatched. This CDR3 contains 14 residues. For the CDR3, the DNA is TGTGCCAGCAGCAATTTAGAGCCTAGCGGGAGGTTGTTCTTC. Amino acids: CASSNLEPSGRLFF.

The chain has TRBV4-1 and TRBJ1-4; possibly TRBD1 for D (5 bases). V was shortened by 0 bases and J by 8 bases, with 16 bases between the two germline ends. This CDR3 comprises 16 residues. The V gene's germline CDR1 is MGHRA and CDR2 YSYEKL. CDR3 residues: CASSQDPGPGREKLFF. The CDR3 region has the DNA TGCGCCAGCAGCCAAGATCCGGGACCGGGGAGGGAAAAACTGTTTTTT.

This chain joins TRBV5-1 and TRBJ1-2; D may be TRBD1 (6 bases). V was pared by 6 bases and J by 2 bases, with 11 bases between. The CDR3 consists of 13 residues. Germline-derived CDR1 and CDR2 are SGHRS and YFSETQ. The CDR3 nucleotides are TGCGCCAGCACCGAGACAGGAAACTATGGCTACACCTTC. The encoded protein is CASTETGNYGYTF.

This clone was recorded once. This rearrangement joins TRBV6-1 to TRBJ1-1; no definite D call. The CDR3 is made up of 14 amino acids. The V end lost 3 bases, the J end lost 1 base, and 9 bases lay between the germline ends. The germline V gene has CDR1 MNHNS and CDR2 SASEGT. CDR3 DNA sequence: TGTGCCAGCAGTGACCGGGGATGGAACACTGAAGCTTTCTTT. Its protein is CASSDRGWNTEAFF.

The V and J genes are TRBV4-1 and TRBJ2-3; D is perhaps TRBD2 (5 bases). Trimming removed 5 bases at V and 2 bases at J, with 11 bases between. The CDR3 runs to 14 residues. CDR1 is MGHRA and CDR2 is YSYEKL in the germline V gene. CDR3 DNA: TGCGCCAGCAGCTGGGGTAGCGACACAGATACGCAGTATTTT. Translated, it gives CASSWGSDTDTQYF.

The V call is TRBV30, the J call TRBJ2-7; D gene ambiguous. Germline CDR1 and CDR2: GTSNPN and SVGIG (reference sequence). Trimming shortened V by 5 bases and J by 4 bases, and 24 bases separated the two germline ends. The CDR3 has 16 amino acids. This CDR3 is CAWAGLVEEDPYEQYF. The CDR3 region has the DNA TGTGCCTGGGCTGGATTGGTCGAAGAGGATCCTTACGAGCAGTACTTC.

V usage is TRBV6-6 and J usage is TRBJ2-1; 8 nucleotides match TRBD2. The CDR3 is 14 residues long. CDR1 and CDR2 from the germline V gene are MNHNY and SVGAGI (reference sequence). With V trimmed by 0 bases and J by 6 bases, 1 base remained unmatched. CDR3 DNA sequence: TGTGCCAGCAGTTACTCCGGGACTAGCAATGAGCAGTTCTTC. Its protein product is CASSYSGTSNEQFF.

This clone was seen a handful of times. The chain uses TRBV11-2 and TRBJ1-2; TRBD1 matches 7 bases. The germline gives CDR1 SGHAT, CDR2 FQNNGV. V lost 5 bases and J lost 0; bases outside the gene matches: 9. There are 16 residues in the CDR3. As DNA, the CDR3 is TGTGCCAGCAGCCGTGCCGGGACAGACTCTAACTATGGCTACACCTTC. Its translation: CASSRAGTDSNYGYTF.

The chain uses TRBV5-1 and TRBJ2-5, with a tentative D call TRBD2 (6 bases). Deletions cut 2 bases from V and 2 bases from J, with 16 bases between. The CDR3 contains 16 residues. CDR1 is SGHRS, CDR2 YFSETQ, per germline. CDR3 residues: CASSLLVGRGQETQYF. In nucleotides, the CDR3 is TGCGCCAGCAGCTTATTGGTGGGTCGGGGGCAAGAGACCCAGTACTTC.

The gene calls are TRBV10-1 and TRBJ2-3; D is possibly TRBD1 (6 bases). The germline CDR1 and CDR2 sequences are WNHNN and SYGVQD (reference sequence). This CDR3 is 12 amino acids long. V shed 8 bases and J shed 2 bases, with 8 bases lying between them. The CDR3 spells CASGDNTDTQYF. The DNA for the CDR3 is TGCGCCAGCGGGGACAACACAGATACGCAGTATTTT.

The V gene is TRBV6-1, the J gene TRBJ2-7; the D gene is possibly TRBD2 (5 bases). CDR3 size: 13 residues. Trimming shortened V by 1 base and J by 3 bases, and 7 bases separated the two germline ends. Germline V gene sequence: CDR1 MNHNS, CDR2 SASEGT. CDR3 DNA: TGTGCCAGCAGTGAAGAAGGGAGCTACGAGCAGTACTTC. Its protein is CASSEEGSYEQYF.

This chain joins TRBV5-1 and TRBJ1-4, with TRBD1 identical over 8 bases. V lost 4 bases and J lost 0; bases outside the gene matches: 11. This CDR3 region has 18 residues. Germline CDR1 and CDR2: SGHRS and YFSETQ. The CDR3 nucleotides are TGCGCCAGCAGCAACGGGGCAGGGGGCCGGGCAACTAATGAAAAACTGTTTTTT. As protein: CASSNGAGGRATNEKLFF.

The chain couples TRBV30 to TRBJ1-2; D not resolved. The CDR3 totals 12 residues. Trimming cost V 8 bases and J 5 bases, with 15 bases left between them. CDR1 GTSNPN and CDR2 SVGIG come from the germline V gene (reference sequence). CDR3 region: CALPAGPYGYTF. The CDR3 nucleotides read TGTGCCCTTCCGGCAGGCCCATATGGCTACACCTTC.

This chain links TRBV7-9 with TRBJ1-4; D not resolved. Between the trimmed V and J ends, which lost 2 bases and 0 bases, there was a span of 7 bases. CDR1 SEHNR and CDR2 FQNEAQ come from the germline V gene (reference sequence). The CDR3 length is 15 residues. CDR3 sequence (DNA): TGTGCCAGCAGCTTATCGAGCGCAACTAATGAAAAACTGTTTTTT. It translates to CASSLSSATNEKLFF. The entire variable domain, with the rest obtained from reference TRBV7-9 and TRBJ1-4, is as follows: DTGVSQNPRHKITKRGQNVTFRCDPISEHNRLYWYRQTLGQGPEFLTYFQNEAQLEKSRLLSDRFSAERPKGSFSTLEIQRTEQGDSAMYLCASSLSSATNEKLFFGSGTQLSVL.